This paragraph reports one T cell receptor (beta chain). Its target is unknown. This record belongs to a study of siplizumab effects on memory and regulatory T cells. Study-wide results and caveats: Reactions containing siplizumab showed mappable alloreactive CD4+ clones averaging approximately 73% Treg-derived, versus roughly 30% in controls. Naive T cells appeared more varied than memory cells and looked like key alloresponse contributors. Phenotypic classification as naive or memory proved unattainable for roughly 75-96% of proliferating CD4+ or CD8+ clones. There were only a minor fraction of alloreactive clones that mapped to unstimulated subsets.

Germline trimming cut 10 bases from V and 6 bases from J; bases unmatched to any gene: 12. The CDR3 has 14 residues. The V gene's germline CDR1 is LNHDA and CDR2 SQIVND (reference sequence). This table comes from immunoSEQ multiplex PCR, and its TCRdb copy is limited to in-frame clones, with some not included. The sample consists of 100,000 or so clones, around 94% of them appearing once. The clonotype comes from a human donor in good health. The V gene is TRBV19, the J gene TRBJ2-1; TRBD2 agrees at 7 bases. The sequenced sample was non-Treg CD4+ T cells sorted from blood. CDR3 in DNA: TGTGCCACCCGACGGACCTCTAGCGGCAATGAGCAGTTCTTC. This gives the protein CATRRTSSGNEQFF.